This T cell receptor (beta chain) is drawn from a study of blood T cell repertoires in COVID-19 (dated by TCRdb to the early 2020s). About the investigation overall: Samples covering the acute and convalescent phases of COVID-19 were provided by collaborators in the United States, Italy and Spain. The prospective study material was composed of cDNA or gDNA derived from T cells, B-cell-depleted T cells, or PBMCs. Subjects who had been exposed to COVID-19, were actively infected with it, or had recovered from it provided the deeply sampled blood TCRbeta repertoires that made up the dataset. The repertoires were made available in a free public database intended to serve as a resource for research on the immune response to SARS-CoV-2. The samples were drawn from two sources: the first 160 participants of the ongoing ImmuneRACE study, and about 1,300 subjects contributed by 6 global collaborators. A de-identified subject ID, COVID-19 status, age in years and sex were almost always included in the sample metadata. Where available, HLA class I and class II types were taken from metadata supplied by the sample provider and were not determined by assay-based typing. Broader findings and caveats from the paper: How much clinical and demographic metadata was included differed by source and by participant, and the metadata was provided uncurated.

TCRbeta CDR3 regions were amplified from genomic DNA using the immunoSEQ Assay, a bias-controlled multiplex PCR. In the original analysis: Nucleated cell counts per sample were estimated from amplification of reference gene primers within the assay. Sequence reads were collapsed and filtered to measure the absolute abundance of every unique TCRbeta CDR3 rearrangement. Productive Simpson clonality was computed per sample as the square root of Simpson's diversity index over productive rearrangements. What TCRdb holds here is the immuneACCESS table cut down to in-frame rearrangements. Part of the clones is not present; checked against another copy, under half of the missing clones reflect an unresolved V gene, and the others are unexplained. V and J calls and clone size are as listed in that table; D and trimming were resolved from the DNA. Across this sample there are 86,000 or so clones, with roughly 96% seen only once. The top ten clonotypes cover about 4.7% of the sample.

Whole blood was collected in K2EDTA tubes by collaborating institutions according to the institutions' own protocols. Collaborator samples were shipped for TCRbeta analysis as frozen whole blood, isolated PBMCs, or DNA extracted from either sample type. Per the germline V gene, SGHVS is the CDR1 and FQNEAQ is the CDR2. Here V drops 5 bases and J drops 2 bases, and the junction holds 12 bases not matched to any gene. The CDR3 runs 17 residues from the cysteine to the phenylalanine. Of all the DNA, just the CDR3 is kept, 51 bases in frame from base 1. With regard to this clone: This clone's antigen is unknown. No base-level quality is on record; no much larger clone is a single base apart.

The sample consisted of peripheral blood. The rearranged chain carries TRBV7-8 and TRBJ1-5; TRBD1 fits 7 bases in the junction. This clonotype originated in a human donor with active COVID-19. The donor label of this sample is uncertain. Here the CDR3 is given as CASSNRDSPWGNQPQHF. The DNA sequence is as follows: TGTGCCAGCAGCAACCGGGACAGCCCGTGGGGCAATCAGCCCCAGCATTTT. The CDR3 plus the reference TRBV7-8 and TRBJ1-5 genes for the other parts give the full variable domain: GAGVSQSPRYKVAKRGQDVALRCDPISGHVSLFWYQQALGQGPEFLTYFQNEAQLDKSGLPSDRFFAERPEGSVSTLKIQRTQQEDSAVYLCASSNRDSPWGNQPQHFGDGTRLSIL.